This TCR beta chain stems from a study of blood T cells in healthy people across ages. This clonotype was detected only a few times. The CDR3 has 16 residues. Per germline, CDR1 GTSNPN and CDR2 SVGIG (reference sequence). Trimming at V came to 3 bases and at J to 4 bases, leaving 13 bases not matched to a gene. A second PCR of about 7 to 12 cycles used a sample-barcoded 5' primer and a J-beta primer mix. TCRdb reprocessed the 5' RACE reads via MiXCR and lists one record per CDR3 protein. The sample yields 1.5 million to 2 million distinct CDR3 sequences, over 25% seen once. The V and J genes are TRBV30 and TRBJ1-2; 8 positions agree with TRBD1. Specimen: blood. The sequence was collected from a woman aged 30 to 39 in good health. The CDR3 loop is CAWRGVGGQGSYGYTF. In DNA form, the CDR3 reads TGTGCCTGGAGGGGGGTGGGTGGACAGGGCTCCTATGGCTACACCTTC. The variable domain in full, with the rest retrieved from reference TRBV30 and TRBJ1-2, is SQTIHQWPATLVQPVGSPLSLECTVEGTSNPNLYWYRQAAGRGLQLLFYSVGIGQISSEVPQNLSASRPQDRQFILSSKKLLLSDSGFYLCAWRGVGGQGSYGYTFGSGTRLTVV.